This T cell receptor beta chain was sequenced for a study of blood T cell repertoires in COVID-19 (dated by TCRdb to 2018 to 2020). Notes on the research overall: The collaborator samples originated in the United States, Italy and Spain and spanned the acute and convalescent phases of COVID-19. Where available, HLA class I and class II types were obtained from metadata supplied by the sample provider rather than from assay-based typing. Samples were obtained from the ongoing ImmuneRACE study (first 160 participants) and from 1,200 or so subjects provided by 6 global collaborators. The prospective study material was composed of cDNA or gDNA derived from T cells, B-cell-depleted T cells, or PBMCs. A freely available public database, intended as a resource for researchers studying the immune response to SARS-CoV-2, is where the repertoires were released. The dataset comprised deeply sampled blood TCRbeta repertoires from subjects exposed to, actively infected with, or recovered from COVID-19. The sample metadata nearly always contained a de-identified subject ID, COVID-19 status, age in years and sex.

Points on this clone: The antigen it binds to is not known. There are no base qualities to consult, and no much larger clone falls within one base.

V and J are truncated by 6 bases and 5 bases respectively, leaving an intervening sequence of 11 bases. CDR3 length: 12 amino acids, cysteine to phenylalanine. CDR3 DNA only is kept here, 36 bases in frame from base 1. Based on the germline V gene, the CDR1 and CDR2 sequences are SNHLY and FYNNEI. Enrolling through a virtual design, the prospective study's participants ranged in age from roughly 18 to 100 years and lived across 24 United States geographic areas. Cohort assignment in the prospective study relied on participant-reported clinical history from a screening survey and a study questionnaire. ImmuneRACE Cohort 3 recovered participants were defined by two consecutive negative NP/OP PCR tests, healthcare professional clearance, or symptom resolution. Mobile phlebotomists in the prospective study collected whole blood, serum and a nasopharyngeal or oropharyngeal swab from every participant. Prospective study participants could optionally give additional blood draws and questionnaires over an approximately two-month period. Blood samples from the prospective study were shipped frozen or at room temperature prior to DNA extraction.

The full study reports these points: How much clinical and demographic metadata was included differed by source and by participant, and the metadata was provided uncurated.

TCRbeta CDR3 regions were amplified from genomic DNA by means of the immunoSEQ Assay, a bias-controlled multiplex PCR. Per the original workflow: Within the assay, amplification of reference gene primers was used to estimate how many nucleated cells each sample contained. To quantify the absolute abundance of each unique TCRbeta CDR3 rearrangement, sequence reads were collapsed and filtered. Productive Simpson clonality was computed per sample as the square root of Simpson's diversity index over productive rearrangements. TCRdb carries this immuneACCESS record with in-frame sequences only. Its versions omit some clonotypes, under half of them owing to an unresolved V gene in the studies checked, with the rest unexplained. The DNA gave D and trimming, while V, J and clone size come from that table. Within this sample are 200,000 or so clones, with about 88% of them counted one time only. The leading ten clones occupy about 2.4% of the sample.

Sequencing was done on a sample of PBMCs or T cells enriched from blood (not recorded which). The chain was built from TRBV2 and TRBJ2-7; the D gene identity is not certain. The clonotype was recovered from a young woman who had recovered from COVID-19. The CDR3 reads CASRSQANEQYF. DNA sequence: TGTGCCAGCAGGTCGCAGGCCAACGAGCAGTACTTC.